This record concerns one T cell receptor beta chain sequence. These data are taken from a study of OX40 agonist ivuxolimab in advanced cancers. Study details: The patients' treatment was ivuxolimab, an agonistic anti-OX40 (CD134) antibody.

Some clones are missing from TCRdb's copy, which holds only in-frame ones; the method was immunoSEQ multiplex PCR. This sample yields 60,000 to 85,000 clones, of which around 92% are seen a single time; 6.5% to 9.5% belongs to the top ten. Unmatched junction bases numbered 2, after V lost 4 bases and J lost 1 base. Germline assignment: CDR1 SGHRS and CDR2 YFSETQ. This CDR3 contains 14 residues. Source: CD4+ or CD8+ T cells sorted from blood, taken in a trial of the OX40 agonist ivuxolimab. The genes are TRBV5-1 and TRBJ2-3; 8 nucleotides agree with TRBD1. The TCR sequence derives from an adult with an advanced solid tumor such as melanoma, head and neck, liver or kidney cancer. The CDR3 spells CASSQGQGTDTQYF. The CDR3 DNA sequence: TGCGCCAGCAGCCAGGGACAGGGCACAGATACGCAGTATTTT.